This is a list of T cell receptor beta chains from one sample in a study of blood T cell repertoires in COVID-19. Using immunoSEQ multiplex PCR, the repertoire was profiled, and TCRdb retains in-frame clones only, with some absent. The sample holds approximately 500,000 clones, approximately 88% seen once. The sequenced sample consisted of peripheral blood. Receptors originate from a woman aged 50 to 60 with COVID-19, enrolled during active disease. The CDR3 runs from the conserved cysteine through the conserved F or W. A D gene is named only where the DNA matches it firmly. Rows give clone size only sometimes, using once, few, many, or a class for an expanded clone.

>TRBV10-3|-|-|TRBJ1-2
TGTGCCATCACGATGGCAGGGGCGCAGGTTCCCGGCTACACCTTC
CAITMAGAQVPGYTF
>TRBV24-1|TRBD1|-|TRBJ2-1
TGTGCCACCGCCGGGACAGGGTGGGTAAATCATGGGAATGAGCAGTTCTTC
CATAGTGWVNHGNEQFF
>TRBV6-5|-|-|TRBJ2-7
TGTGCCAGCAGCCCCCGCCAGAGGGCCCAGGGGGAGCAGTACTTC
CASSPRQRAQGEQYF
>TRBV25-1|TRBD1|-|TRBJ1-2
TGTGCCAGCAGTGAATTTTCAACAGGGGCCAAAGGCTACACCTTC
CASSEFSTGAKGYTF
>TRBV7-2|TRBD2|-|TRBJ2-7
TGTGCCAGCAGCTTATCCCCCCGCGGGGGGGCAAGGGAGCAGTACTTC
CASSLSPRGGAREQYF
>TRBV25-1|-|-|TRBJ2-3
TGTGCCAGCAGTGAATATTCGGAGAACACAGATACGCAGTATTTT
CASSEYSENTDTQYF
>TRBV9|-|-|TRBJ1-2
TGTGCCAGCAGCACCAGTTGGGGCTACACCTTC
CASSTSWGYTF
>TRBV6-1|-|-|TRBJ1-1
TGTGCCAGCAGTGAAGCGGGCCTCAACACTGAAGCTTTCTTT
CASSEAGLNTEAFF
>TRBV30|-|-|TRBJ1-1
TGTGCCTGGAGTGCCCCGAGCTTACCCCGGGAAGCTTTCTTT
CAWSAPSLPREAFF
>TRBV5-1|TRBD2|-|TRBJ2-7
TGCGCCAGCAGCTTGGGGGGCGGGGGGACCCACGAGCAGTACTTC
CASSLGGGGTHEQYF
>TRBV19|TRBD1|-|TRBJ1-1
TGTGCCAGTAGGATTCCGGGACAGGGGGATGAAGCTTTCTTT
CASRIPGQGDEAFF
>TRBV6-5|-|-|TRBJ1-1
TGTGCCAGCAGTTACTCCCTCGGCACTGAAGCTTTCTTT
CASSYSLGTEAFF
>TRBV27|-|-|TRBJ1-1
TGTGCCAGCAGTCCGCTCGGGAGGGAGGCTGAAGCTTTCTTT
CASSPLGREAEAFF
>TRBV5-1|TRBD1|once|TRBJ1-4
TGCGCCAGCAGCTCCCCACAGGGGCGGGAAAAACTGTTTTTT
CASSSPQGREKLFF
>TRBV6-5|-|-|TRBJ1-1
TGTGCCAGCAGTCTGGATCGGCCGGGCACTGAAGCTTTCTTT
CASSLDRPGTEAFF
>TRBV6-1|TRBD1|-|TRBJ1-4
TGTGCCAGCAGTGAGACGCAGGGGGCGGGGGAAAAACTGTTTTTT
CASSETQGAGEKLFF
>TRBV9|-|-|TRBJ1-4
TGTGCCAGCGGAGAGGGGACTAAGAATGAAAAACTGTTTTTT
CASGEGTKNEKLFF
>TRBV3-1/TRBV3-2|TRBD2|-|TRBJ2-3
TGTGCCAGCAGCCATTTGTTTCGTGGGGGGGCAGATACGCAGTATTTT
CASSHLFRGGADTQYF
>TRBV29-1|-|-|TRBJ1-2
TGCAGCGTTGAATTGGGCTCTGGCTACACCTTC
CSVELGSGYTF
>TRBV10-2|-|-|TRBJ2-3
TGCGCCAGCATAGGGGCGGGGGCGGATACGCAGTATTTT
CASIGAGADTQYF
>TRBV28|TRBD1|-|TRBJ2-7
TGTGCCAGCAGTTCAAGGGACAGGGATCCCCTACCCACCTACGAGCAGTACTTC
CASSSRDRDPLPTYEQYF
>TRBV12-3/TRBV12-4|-|-|TRBJ2-7
TGTGCCAGCAGCCGACAGGCGTCCTATGAGCAGTACTTC
CASSRQASYEQYF
>TRBV9|TRBD1|-|TRBJ1-6
TGTGCCAGCAGCGTAGACGGGACAGGGGATTCACCCCTCCACTTT
CASSVDGTGDSPLHF
>TRBV12-5|TRBD1|-|TRBJ1-2
TGTGCTAGTGGCCTGGGACAGCCCACTAACTATGGCTACACCTTC
CASGLGQPTNYGYTF
>TRBV7-3|TRBD2|once|TRBJ2-3
TGTGCCAGCAGCTTAGCGGGGGGTACAGATACGCAGTATTTT
CASSLAGGTDTQYF
>TRBV27|TRBD1|-|TRBJ2-1
TGTGCCAGCAGTTCGACCAGACAGGGGAGGAACAATGAGCAGTTCTTC
CASSSTRQGRNNEQFF
>TRBV5-8|TRBD1|-|TRBJ1-4
TGTGCCAGCAGCTTGTGGGGACAGGGGTTACGCAATGAAAAACTGTTTTTT
CASSLWGQGLRNEKLFF
>TRBV7-8|-|-|TRBJ2-3
TGTGCCAGCAGCTTAGACAGATCCACAGATACGCAGTATTTT
CASSLDRSTDTQYF
>TRBV10-3|-|-|TRBJ1-1
TGTGCCATCAGCCTGACAGAAAACACTGAAGCTTTCTTT
CAISLTENTEAFF
>TRBV7-2|-|-|TRBJ1-3
TGTGCCAGCAGCTTAGTTGGGGGCGGTGGAAACACCATATATTTT
CASSLVGGGGNTIYF
>TRBV7-2|-|-|TRBJ2-3
TGTGCCAGCAGCTTAGGGGCGGGGGCCCGCACAGATACGCAGTATTTT
CASSLGAGARTDTQYF
>TRBV3-1/TRBV3-2|-|-|TRBJ1-6
TGTGCCAGCAGCCATGGTGGGAGGGAAAATTCACCCCTCCACTTT
CASSHGGRENSPLHF
>TRBV11-2|TRBD2|-|TRBJ2-7
TGTGCCAGCAGCCCGCGGGTAGCGGGGGGGATCTACGAGCAGTACTTC
CASSPRVAGGIYEQYF
>TRBV11-2|-|-|TRBJ2-3
TGTGCCAGCAGCTTACGGGTGACCACAGATACGCAGTATTTT
CASSLRVTTDTQYF
>TRBV5-1|-|-|TRBJ2-6
TGCGCCAGCAGCTCCGGACAGCGCTCTGGGGCCAACGTCCTGACTTTC
CASSSGQRSGANVLTF